The sample holds one count of the clone carrying this TCR beta chain. Its specificity is unknown. Other DNA sequences within the sample encode an identical CDR3. This sample stems from a study of shared clonotypes between healthy human individuals. The germline V and J ends were trimmed by 0 bases and 4 bases, with 7 bases remaining between them. Germline V gene data show CDR1 as SGDLS and CDR2 as YYNGEE. The CDR3 runs 13 residues. Per the authors' pipeline: Filtering differed for immunoSEQ, which gave only junction sequences without quality scores. Sequencing used immunoSEQ multiplex PCR; TCRdb keeps in-frame clones, though not all of them. V and J calls and clone size come straight from that table; D and trimming were deduced from the DNA. The data hold about 500,000 clones, with about 74% observed a single time. The study, taken as a whole, reports: The small donor group covered limited genetic and exposure diversity.

HIV-negative, healthy adults without recent acute infections or vaccinations were the donors. Without sorting, samples used tens of millions of PBMCs for genomic DNA. The sequenced sample consisted of PBMCs. The clonotype comes from a woman aged 35 to 49 in good health. Some clones in this sample may be carry-over from other donors' samples. This chain links TRBV9 with TRBJ1-1; maybe TRBD1 (5 bases). CDR3: CASSVGGSTEAFF. The CDR3 DNA sequence: TGTGCCAGCAGCGTAGGGGGGTCCACTGAAGCTTTCTTT.